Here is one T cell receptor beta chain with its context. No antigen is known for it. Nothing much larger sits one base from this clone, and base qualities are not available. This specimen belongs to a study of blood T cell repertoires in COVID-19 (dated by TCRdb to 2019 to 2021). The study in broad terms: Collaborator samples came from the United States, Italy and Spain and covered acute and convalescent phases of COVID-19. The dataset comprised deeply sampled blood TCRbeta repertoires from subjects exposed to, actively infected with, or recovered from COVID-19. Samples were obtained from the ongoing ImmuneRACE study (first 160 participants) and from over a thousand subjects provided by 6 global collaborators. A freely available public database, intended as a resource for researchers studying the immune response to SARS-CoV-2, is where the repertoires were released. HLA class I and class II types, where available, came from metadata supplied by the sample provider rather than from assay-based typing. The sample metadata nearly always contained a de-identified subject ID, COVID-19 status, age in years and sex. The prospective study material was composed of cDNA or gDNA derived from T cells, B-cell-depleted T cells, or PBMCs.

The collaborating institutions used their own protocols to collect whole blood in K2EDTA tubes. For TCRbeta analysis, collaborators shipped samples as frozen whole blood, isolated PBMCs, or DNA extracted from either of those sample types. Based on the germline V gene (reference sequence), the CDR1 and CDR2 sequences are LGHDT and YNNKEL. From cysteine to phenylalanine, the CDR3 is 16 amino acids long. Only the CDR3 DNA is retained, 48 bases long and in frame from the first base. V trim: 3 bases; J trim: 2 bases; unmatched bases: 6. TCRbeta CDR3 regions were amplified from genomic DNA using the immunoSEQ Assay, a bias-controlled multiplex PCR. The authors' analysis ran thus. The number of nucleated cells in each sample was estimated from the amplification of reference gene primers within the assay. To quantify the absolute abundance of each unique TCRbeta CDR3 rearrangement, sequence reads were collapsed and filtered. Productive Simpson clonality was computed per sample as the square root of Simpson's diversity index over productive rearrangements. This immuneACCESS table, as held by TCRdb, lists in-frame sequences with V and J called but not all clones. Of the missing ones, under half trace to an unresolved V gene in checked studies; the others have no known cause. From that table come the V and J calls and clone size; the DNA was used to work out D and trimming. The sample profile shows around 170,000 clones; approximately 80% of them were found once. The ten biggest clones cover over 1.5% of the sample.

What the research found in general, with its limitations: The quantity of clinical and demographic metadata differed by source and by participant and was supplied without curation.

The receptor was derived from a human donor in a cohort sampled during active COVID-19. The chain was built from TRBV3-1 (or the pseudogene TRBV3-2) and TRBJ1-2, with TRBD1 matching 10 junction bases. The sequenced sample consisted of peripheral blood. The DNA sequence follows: TGTGCCAGCAGCCACGAATGGGGACAGGGGAACTATGGCTACACCTTC. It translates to CASSHEWGQGNYGYTF.